The 3 T cell receptor beta chains given below trace back to one sample, sequenced in a study of shared clonotypes between healthy human individuals. The assay was immunoSEQ multiplex PCR, and TCRdb's table has in-frame clones only and misses some. Of approximately 2.4 million clones listed, around 95% are singletons. Specimen: naive CD4+ T cells sorted from blood. Sample subset: CD45RA+ positively selected. Receptors were obtained from a man aged 18-30 years in good health.

The genes are TRBV30 and TRBJ2-3; D possibly corresponds to TRBD2 (6 bases). The V gene lost 0 bases and the J gene lost 1 base, with 11 bases spanning the gap. The CDR3 length is 15 residues. From germline, CDR1 is GTSNPN and CDR2 SVGIG (reference sequence). As DNA, the CDR3 is TGTGCCTGGAGTGTACAAGCGGGTCGCACAGATACGCAGTATTTT. Encoded protein: CAWSVQAGRTDTQYF.

CDR3 DNA sequence: TGTGCCACCCGGGGACAGGAAGAGAATGGCTACACCTTC. Protein sequence: CATRGQEENGYTF. V is TRBV2 and J is TRBJ1-2; 8 bases line up with TRBD1. This CDR3 spans 13 amino acids. CDR1 is SNHLY and CDR2 is FYNNEI in the germline V gene. V trimming: 10 bases; J trimming: 6 bases; junction bases outside the gene matches: 10.

The chain combines TRBV4-1 with TRBJ2-7; 9 bases align to TRBD2. This CDR3 comprises 15 residues. Trimming removed 0 bases from V and 7 bases from J; junction bases left unmatched: 7. Germline values: CDR1 MGHRA, CDR2 YSYEKL. CDR3: CASSQEGMLAGEQYF. The CDR3 nucleotides are TGCGCCAGCAGCCAAGAGGGAATGCTAGCGGGAGAGCAGTACTTC.